One sample yielded the 6 T cell receptor beta chains listed below, sequenced in a study of OX40 agonist ivuxolimab in advanced cancers. Profiling relied on immunoSEQ multiplex PCR, and the TCRdb table lists in-frame clones only, not all of them. The table includes about 63,000 clones, about four fifths detected once. The material sequenced was CD4+ or CD8+ T cells sorted from blood, taken in a trial of the OX40 agonist ivuxolimab. Receptor source: an adult with an advanced solid tumor such as melanoma, head and neck, liver or kidney cancer.

This clone has just a few counts. The rearrangement joins TRBV5-5 to TRBJ1-4; 9 nucleotides align to TRBD1. Germline CDR1 and CDR2: SGHKS and YYEKEE (reference sequence). The trim removed 4 bases at V and 11 bases at J, leaving 6 bases unmatched. This CDR3 is 13 amino acids long. In DNA form, the CDR3 reads TGTGCCAGCAGCGCCCGGGACAGGGAGAAACTGTTTTTT. Translating it yields CASSARDREKLFF.

The chain links TRBV25-1 to TRBJ1-3; D is perhaps TRBD1 (5 bases). V lost 5 bases and J lost 4, with 12 bases in between. Germline CDR1 is MGHDK and CDR2 is SYGVNS. The length of the CDR3 is 14 residues. The CDR3 DNA is TGTGCCAGCAGTCCCGACAGCCGCGGAAACACCATATATTTT. This translates into CASSPDSRGNTIYF.

The chain is built from TRBV6-6 and TRBJ2-7; D may be TRBD1 or TRBD2 (5 bases each). Germline V gene data show CDR1 as MNHNY and CDR2 as SVGAGI (reference sequence). This CDR3 is built from 13 residues. Trimming cost V 6 bases and J 7 bases, with 16 bases left between them. DNA for the CDR3: TGTGCCAGCAGGACTCCAGGGAGTTCTGAGCAGTACTTC. This translates into CASRTPGSSEQYF.

In nucleotides, the CDR3 is TGTGCCAGCAGCTTCTACACCGGGGAGCTGTTTTTT. This translates into CASSFYTGELFF. V is TRBV7-9 and J is TRBJ2-2, with D hard to call. V was shortened by 3 bases and J by 3 bases, with 2 bases between the two germline ends. The CDR3 covers 12 residues. The germline V gene encodes CDR1 SEHNR and CDR2 FQNEAQ (reference sequence). The whole variable domain, filled in from reference TRBV7-9 and TRBJ2-2, reads DTGVSQNPRHKITKRGQNVTFRCDPISEHNRLYWYRQTLGQGPEFLTYFQNEAQLEKSRLLSDRFSAERPKGSFSTLEIQRTEQGDSAMYLCASSFYTGELFFGEGSRLTVL.

This clone was seen once. The V gene is TRBV10-3, the J gene TRBJ2-7, with TRBD1 matching over 9 bases. V lost 6 bases to trimming and J lost 2 bases; unmatched junction nucleotides: 5. CDR1 is ENHRY, CDR2 SYGVKD, per germline. CDR3 size: 14 residues. CDR3 nucleotide sequence: TGTGCCATCAGGGAGACAGGGGGTACCTACGAGCAGTACTTC. Translating gives CAIRETGGTYEQYF.

As DNA, the CDR3 is TGTGCCAGCAGCGGCCGGACAGGTCTCTACAATGAGCAGTTCTTC. Its translation is CASSGRTGLYNEQFF. The chain employs TRBV9 and TRBJ2-1, with TRBD1 matching over 7 bases. From germline, CDR1 is SGDLS and CDR2 YYNGEE. V dropped 3 bases and J dropped 3; count of bases not matched to a gene: 6. The CDR3 consists of 15 residues.